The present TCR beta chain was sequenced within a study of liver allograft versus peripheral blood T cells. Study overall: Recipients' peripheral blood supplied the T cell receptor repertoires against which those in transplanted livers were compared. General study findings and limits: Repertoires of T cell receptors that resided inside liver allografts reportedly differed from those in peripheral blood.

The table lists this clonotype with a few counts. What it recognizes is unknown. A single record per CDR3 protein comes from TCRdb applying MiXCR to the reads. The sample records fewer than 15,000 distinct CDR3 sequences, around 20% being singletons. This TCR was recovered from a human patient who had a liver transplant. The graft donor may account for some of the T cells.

CDR3 sequence: CASSLDARELFF. CDR3 bases: TGTGCCAGCAGCTTAGACGCTCGGGAGCTGTTTTTT. This chain uses TRBV5-5 with TRBJ2-2; D call uncertain. Trimming took off 2 bases at V and 9 bases at J, with 8 bases between the two ends. CDR1 and CDR2 (germline): SGHKS, YYEKEE (reference sequence). The CDR3 loop spans 12 amino acids.